This TCR beta chain was captured by sequencing in a study of blood T cell repertoires in COVID-19 (dated by TCRdb to 2018 to 2021). Looking at the study overall: Samples covering the acute and convalescent phases of COVID-19 were provided by collaborators in the United States, Italy and Spain. The material from the prospective study consisted of cDNA or gDNA derived from T cells, B-cell-depleted T cells, or PBMCs. Subjects who had been exposed to COVID-19, were actively infected with it, or had recovered from it provided the deeply sampled blood TCRbeta repertoires that made up the dataset. The repertoires were released in a freely available public database meant as a resource for research on the immune response to SARS-CoV-2. Samples were obtained from the ongoing ImmuneRACE study (first 160 participants) and from about 1,300 subjects provided by 6 global collaborators. Sample metadata almost always included a de-identified subject ID, COVID-19 status, age in years and sex. Where available, HLA class I and class II types were taken from metadata supplied by the sample provider and were not determined by assay-based typing. Overall results and qualifications from the work: The quantity of clinical and demographic metadata differed by source and by participant and was supplied without curation.

TCRbeta CDR3 regions were amplified from genomic DNA by means of the immunoSEQ Assay, a bias-controlled multiplex PCR. Concerning the study's data processing: The number of nucleated cells in each sample was estimated from the amplification of reference gene primers within the assay. Sequence reads were collapsed and filtered to measure the absolute abundance of every unique TCRbeta CDR3 rearrangement. For each sample, productive Simpson clonality was calculated by taking the square root of Simpson's diversity index across productive rearrangements. This is the immuneACCESS table as TCRdb keeps it, with only in-frame sequences that have V and J called. A part of the clones is gone; compared with another copy, unresolved V genes explain less than half, and the rest is unexplained. That table gives V, J and clone size, and the DNA gave D and trimming. The sample has 150,000 to 200,000 clones on record, about 88% of them singletons. The biggest ten clones account for 2% to 2.5% of the sample.

The collaborating institutions used their own protocols to collect whole blood in K2EDTA tubes. Collaborator samples were shipped for TCRbeta analysis as frozen whole blood, isolated PBMCs, or DNA extracted from either sample type. Concerning this clone: What this receptor recognizes is not known. Base quality data are lacking; no much larger clone is found one base away.

What was sequenced was peripheral blood. This receptor was identified in a man in his 70s with active or convalescent COVID-19.

The sequenced DNA: TGTGCCAGCAGCAGCTCCAGACTAGCGGGGGGGAGCTCCTACAATGAGCAGTTCTTC. Its coded protein is CASSSSRLAGGSSYNEQFF. Rearrangement joined TRBV6-2 or TRBV6-3 to TRBJ2-1; TRBD2 agrees with 14 junctional bases. The germline V gene encodes CDR1 MNHEY and CDR2 SVGEGT. Including cysteine and phenylalanine, the CDR3 has 19 amino acids. Only the CDR3 part of the read is kept: 57 bases, read in frame from the first base. The germline V and J ends show losses of 6 bases and 0 bases respectively, and no gene match explains 10 bases of the junction.